These 20 T cell receptor beta chains originate from one sample sequenced in a study of cytomegalovirus exposure and HLA in healthy donors. Researchers ran the PCR with 60 Vbeta and 13 Jbeta primers. Clones were sequenced by immunoSEQ multiplex PCR, and TCRdb holds only the in-frame ones, with some missing. The sample yields under 200,000 clones, about 85% seen once. The sequencing input was PBMCs. These receptor sequences come from a male donor in good health and CMV-seropositive.

The chain combines TRBV18 with TRBJ2-7, with 11 bases matching TRBD2. CDR1 KGHSH and CDR2 LQKENI come from the germline V gene. The J segment lost 2 bases and the V segment lost 6 bases, leaving 6 bases of the junction unmatched. The CDR3 runs 15 residues. CDR3 in DNA: TGTGCCAGCTCTCTAACTAGCGGGAGCGCCTACGAGCAGTACTTC. This sequence encodes CASSLTSGSAYEQYF.

The gene calls are TRBV29-1 and TRBJ1-5; D unresolved. This CDR3 is built from 15 residues. Between the trimmed V and J ends, which lost 5 bases and 2 bases, there was a span of 16 bases. From germline, CDR1 is SQVTM and CDR2 ANQGSEA. The CDR3 nucleotides are TGCAGCGTTACTTTCCTAGTCGGGGGCAATCAGCCCCAGCATTTT. It codes for CSVTFLVGGNQPQHF.

V usage is TRBV9 and J usage is TRBJ2-1, with 13 nucleotides matching TRBD2. CDR3 length: 15 amino acids. CDR1 is SGDLS, CDR2 YYNGEE, per germline. Trimming at V came to 1 base and at J to 7 bases, leaving 2 bases not matched to a gene. Here the CDR3 DNA reads TGTGCCAGCAGCGTAAGGACTAGCGGGAGTAATGAGCAGTTCTTC. Translation: CASSVRTSGSNEQFF.

This chain connects TRBV28 to TRBJ1-5, with D possibly being TRBD1 (6 bases). The CDR3 length is 13 residues. Between the trimmed V and J ends, which lost 10 bases and 3 bases, there was a span of 13 bases. The V gene's germline CDR1 is MDHEN and CDR2 SYDVKM. The CDR3 loop is CAINTGNNQPQHF. The CDR3 DNA follows: TGTGCCATAAACACAGGGAACAATCAGCCCCAGCATTTT. Supplemented by reference TRBV28 and TRBJ1-5, the full variable domain reads DVKVTQSSRYLVKRTGEKVFLECVQDMDHENMFWYRQDPGLGLRLIYFSYDVKMKEKGDIPEGYSVSREKKERFSLILESASTNQTSMYLCAINTGNNQPQHFGDGTRLSIL.

The chain joins TRBV7-2 to TRBJ2-7, with a weak D call TRBD1 (6 bases). V gave up 5 bases and J gave up 2 bases, with 13 bases separating them. The V gene's germline CDR1 is SGHTA and CDR2 FQGNSA. CDR3 size: 14 residues. CDR3 coding DNA: TGTGCCAGCAGCGGATGGCAGGGGCCCTACGAGCAGTACTTC. Translation: CASSGWQGPYEQYF.

This clone was seen just once. The V and J genes are TRBV11-2 and TRBJ1-3; D gene ambiguous. Germline V lookup: CDR1 SGHAT, CDR2 FQNNGV. Trimming took off 4 bases at V and 6 bases at J, with 19 bases between the two ends. This CDR3 has 16 residues. CDR3: CASSSPRPGGINTIYF. CDR3 nucleotide sequence: TGTGCCAGCAGCTCCCCCCGCCCTGGAGGCATAAACACCATATATTTT.

The rearrangement joins TRBV6-5 to TRBJ1-2; 8 nucleotides align to TRBD1. The CDR3 is 12 residues long. Germline-derived CDR1 and CDR2 are MNHEY and SVGAGI. V was clipped by 6 bases and J by 7 bases; unmatched bases: 4. CDR3 in DNA: TGTGCCAGCAGAATAACAGGGGGTGGCTACACCTTC. Protein: CASRITGGGYTF.

The chain has TRBV6-5 and TRBJ1-6; 7 nucleotides match TRBD1. The length of the CDR3 is 13 residues. The germline gives CDR1 MNHEY, CDR2 SVGAGI. V shed 2 bases, J shed 9 bases, and the junction held 1 base outside the gene matches. DNA of the CDR3: TGTGCCAGCAGTTACACAGGGGTTTCACCCCTCCACTTT. This codes for CASSYTGVSPLHF.

V and J are TRBV28 and TRBJ1-1, with TRBD1 matching 11 bases. This CDR3 spans 13 amino acids. Losses at the gene ends were 7 bases for V and 6 bases for J; bases not matched to a gene: 4. Germline CDR1 and CDR2: MDHEN and SYDVKM. The DNA of the CDR3 is TGTGCCAGCAATTCGGGACAGGGGGCTGAAGCTTTCTTT. It specifies CASNSGQGAEAFF.

Comment on this clone: Other DNA variants within this sample encode the same CDR3. The chain recombines TRBV6-1 with TRBJ1-2; perhaps TRBD1 as D (5 bases). This CDR3 has 14 residues. CDR1 is MNHNS and CDR2 is SASEGT in the germline V gene. Trimming stripped 5 bases from V and 5 bases from J, with 15 bases between. This chain's CDR3 is CASSPNWGEYGYTF. In DNA form, the CDR3 reads TGTGCCAGCAGTCCCAATTGGGGGGAATATGGCTACACCTTC.

This clone was counted a single time. The rearrangement uses TRBV7-2 and TRBJ2-1; tentatively, D is TRBD2 (7 bases). Deletions cut 1 base from V and 3 bases from J, with 16 bases between. Looked up from germline, CDR1 is SGHTA and CDR2 is FQGNSA. The CDR3 loop spans 17 amino acids. The CDR3 nucleotides read TGTGCCAGCAGCTTAGGGTCCGGGGGAGGGGGCTACAATGAGCAGTTCTTC. This gives the protein CASSLGSGGGGYNEQFF.

The chain links TRBV7-9 to TRBJ2-2; perhaps TRBD1 as D (6 bases). This CDR3 comprises 14 residues. Germline V gene data show CDR1 as SEHNR and CDR2 as FQNEAQ (reference sequence). V was trimmed by 6 bases and J by 7 bases, leaving 15 bases between them. The CDR3 reads CASSRQDGGGELFF. The CDR3 bases are TGTGCCAGCAGTCGACAGGACGGTGGCGGGGAGCTGTTTTTT.

V and J are TRBV28 and TRBJ1-2; no reliable D call. CDR1 and CDR2 from the germline V gene are MDHEN and SYDVKM. V lost 5 bases and J 5 bases, leaving 9 bases between the germline ends. The CDR3 contains 12 residues. The CDR3 is CASSQTPYGYTF. The CDR3 coding sequence is TGTGCCAGCAGTCAGACTCCTTATGGCTACACCTTC.

This clone was picked up one time. This sequence joins TRBV29-1 and TRBJ1-5; D remains ambiguous. This CDR3 has 12 residues. Germline assignment: CDR1 SQVTM and CDR2 ANQGSEA. The V end was cut by 4 bases, the J end by 0 bases, with 4 bases between. CDR3 bases: TGCAGCGTTGGCGATAGCAATCAGCCCCAGCATTTT. It is translated as CSVGDSNQPQHF.

The J gene is TRBJ2-7, the V gene TRBV18; 9 nucleotides match TRBD2. Germline V lookup: CDR1 KGHSH, CDR2 LQKENI. This CDR3 spans 16 amino acids. V lost 3 bases, J lost 4 bases, and 10 bases stayed unmatched. As DNA, the CDR3 is TGTGCCAGCTCACCCTATAGCGGGAGAATGGGGTACGAGCAGTACTTC. Protein: CASSPYSGRMGYEQYF.

The V and J genes are TRBV5-6 and TRBJ2-7; 14 bases are shared with TRBD2. CDR1 is SGHDT, CDR2 YYEEEE, per germline. There are 15 residues in the CDR3. The trim removed 3 bases at V and 5 bases at J, leaving 4 bases unmatched. As DNA, the CDR3 is TGTGCCAGCAGCTGGGGGACTAGCGGGAGAAACGAGCAGTACTTC. Translated: CASSWGTSGRNEQYF. The full variable domain, with the rest looked up from reference TRBV5-6 and TRBJ2-7, is DAGVTQSPTHLIKTRGQQVTLRCSPKSGHDTVSWYQQALGQGPQFIFQYYEEEERQRGNFPDRFSGHQFPNYSSELNVNALLLGDSALYLCASSWGTSGRNEQYFGPGTRLTVT.

This chain uses TRBV2 with TRBJ2-1; 13 nucleotides align to TRBD2. V was pared by 7 bases and J by 16 bases, with 10 bases of the junction left unmatched. CDR1 and CDR2 from the germline V gene are SNHLY and FYNNEI. The CDR3 has 13 amino acids. The CDR3 spells CASTQRGLAGRFF. As DNA, the CDR3 is TGTGCCAGCACCCAGAGGGGACTAGCGGGACGTTTCTTC.

V is TRBV7-6 and J is TRBJ2-7; 10 nucleotides match TRBD2. With V trimmed by 6 bases and J by 2 bases, 7 bases remained unmatched. Germline-derived CDR1 and CDR2 are SGHVS and FNYEAQ. The CDR3 sequence is 15 residues long. The CDR3 nucleotides read TGTGCCAGCAGTTCCTCGGGACTAGCGACCTACGAGCAGTACTTC. Translated: CASSSSGLATYEQYF.

The rearrangement joins TRBV5-1 to TRBJ2-5, with D perhaps matching TRBD1 (6 bases). V shed 0 bases and J shed 3 bases, with 9 bases lying between them. The CDR3 covers 14 residues. Looked up from germline, CDR1 is SGHRS and CDR2 is YFSETQ. The CDR3 sequence: CASSLDRVEETQYF. The CDR3 DNA sequence: TGCGCCAGCAGCTTGGACAGGGTAGAAGAGACCCAGTACTTC.

The gene calls are TRBV28 and TRBJ2-4; the D gene is possibly TRBD1 (6 bases). V was shortened by 5 bases and J by 8 bases, with 10 bases between the two germline ends. CDR3 size: 12 residues. Germline CDR1 reads MDHEN; CDR2 reads SYDVKM. This chain's CDR3 is CASSTRGYIQYF. CDR3 bases: TGTGCCAGCAGTACCAGGGGTTACATTCAGTACTTC. The whole variable domain, filled in from reference TRBV28 and TRBJ2-4, reads DVKVTQSSRYLVKRTGEKVFLECVQDMDHENMFWYRQDPGLGLRLIYFSYDVKMKEKGDIPEGYSVSREKKERFSLILESASTNQTSMYLCASSTRGYIQYFGAGTRLSVL.